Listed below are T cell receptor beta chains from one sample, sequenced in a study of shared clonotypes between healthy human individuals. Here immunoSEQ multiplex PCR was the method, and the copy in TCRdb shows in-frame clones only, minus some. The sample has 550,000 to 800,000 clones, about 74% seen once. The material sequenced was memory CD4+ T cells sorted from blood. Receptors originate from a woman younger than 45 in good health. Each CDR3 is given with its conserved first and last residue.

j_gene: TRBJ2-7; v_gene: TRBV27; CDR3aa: CASSRSSHSYYEQYF
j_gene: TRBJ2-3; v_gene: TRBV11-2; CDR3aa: CASSPHPSTDAQYF
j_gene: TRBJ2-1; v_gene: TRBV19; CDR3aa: CASSTRVNEQFF
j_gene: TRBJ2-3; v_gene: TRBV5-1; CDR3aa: CASSLGHPGTDTQYF
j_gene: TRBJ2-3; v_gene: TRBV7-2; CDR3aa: CASSSQGVNTDTQYF
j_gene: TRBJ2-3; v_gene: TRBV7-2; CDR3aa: CASSIVEGGSTDTQYF
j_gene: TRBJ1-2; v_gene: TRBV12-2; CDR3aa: CASRLAQRGDYGYTF
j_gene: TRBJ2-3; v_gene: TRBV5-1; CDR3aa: CASSLAAGSDTQYF
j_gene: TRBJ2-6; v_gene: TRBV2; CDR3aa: CASSENYSGANVLTF
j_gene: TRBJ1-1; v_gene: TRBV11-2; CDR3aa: CASSRGDRDAEAFF
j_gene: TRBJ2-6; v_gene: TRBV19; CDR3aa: CASMGDPGQGSGANVLTF
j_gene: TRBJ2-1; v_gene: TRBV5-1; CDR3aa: CASSFQGDSYNEQFF
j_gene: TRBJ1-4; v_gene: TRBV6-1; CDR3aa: CASSESGTPNKLFF
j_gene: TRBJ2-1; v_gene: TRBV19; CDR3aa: CASTTRDRGIWFF
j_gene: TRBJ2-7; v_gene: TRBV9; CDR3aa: CASSPGTSPSYEQYF
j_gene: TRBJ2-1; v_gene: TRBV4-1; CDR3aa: CASSHLSLNEQFF
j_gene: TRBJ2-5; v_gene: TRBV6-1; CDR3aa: CASSAHRGQETQYF
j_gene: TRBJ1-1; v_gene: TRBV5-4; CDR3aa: CASSSGQPNTEAFF
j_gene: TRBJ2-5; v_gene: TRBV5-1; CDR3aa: CASSFSRSGSIETQYF
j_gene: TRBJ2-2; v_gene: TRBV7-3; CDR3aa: CASSLASGGNTGELFF
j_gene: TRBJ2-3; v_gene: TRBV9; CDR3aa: CASSVGGTGVDTQYF
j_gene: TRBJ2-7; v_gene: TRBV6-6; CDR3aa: CASSPPGAYEQYF
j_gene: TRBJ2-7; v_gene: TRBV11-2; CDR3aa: CASSLAERGYEQYF
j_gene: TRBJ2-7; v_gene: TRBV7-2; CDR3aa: CASSLNGPYEQYF
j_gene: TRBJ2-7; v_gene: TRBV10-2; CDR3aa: CASSVVGSGGSSEQYF
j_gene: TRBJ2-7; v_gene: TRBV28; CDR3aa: CASTPSGTGLHEQYF
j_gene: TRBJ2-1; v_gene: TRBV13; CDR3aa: CASSLGRGLGNEQFF